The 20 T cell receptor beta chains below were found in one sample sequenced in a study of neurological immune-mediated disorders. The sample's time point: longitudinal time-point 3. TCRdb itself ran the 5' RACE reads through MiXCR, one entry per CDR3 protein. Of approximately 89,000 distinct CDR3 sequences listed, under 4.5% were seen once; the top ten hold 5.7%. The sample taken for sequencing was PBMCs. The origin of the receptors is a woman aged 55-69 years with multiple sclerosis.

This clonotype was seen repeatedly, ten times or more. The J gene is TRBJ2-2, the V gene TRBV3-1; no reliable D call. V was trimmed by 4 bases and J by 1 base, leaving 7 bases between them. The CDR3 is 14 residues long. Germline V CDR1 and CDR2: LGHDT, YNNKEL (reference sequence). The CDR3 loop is CASSPSRNTGELFF. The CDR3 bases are TGTGCCAGCAGCCCGAGTCGGAACACCGGGGAGCTGTTTTTT.

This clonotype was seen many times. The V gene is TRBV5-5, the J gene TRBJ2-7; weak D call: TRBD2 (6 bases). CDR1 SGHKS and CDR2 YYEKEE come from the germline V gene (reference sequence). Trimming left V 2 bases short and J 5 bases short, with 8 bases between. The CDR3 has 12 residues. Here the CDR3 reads CASSFGGHEQYF. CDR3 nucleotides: TGTGCCAGCAGCTTCGGGGGACACGAGCAGTACTTC.

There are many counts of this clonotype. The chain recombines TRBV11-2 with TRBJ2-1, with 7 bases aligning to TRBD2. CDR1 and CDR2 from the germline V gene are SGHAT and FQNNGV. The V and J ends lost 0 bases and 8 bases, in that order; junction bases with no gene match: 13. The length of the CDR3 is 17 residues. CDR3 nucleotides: TGTGCCAGCAGCTTAGATTCGGGGAGCGGGGTTCGGGATGAGCAGTTCTTC. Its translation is CASSLDSGSGVRDEQFF.

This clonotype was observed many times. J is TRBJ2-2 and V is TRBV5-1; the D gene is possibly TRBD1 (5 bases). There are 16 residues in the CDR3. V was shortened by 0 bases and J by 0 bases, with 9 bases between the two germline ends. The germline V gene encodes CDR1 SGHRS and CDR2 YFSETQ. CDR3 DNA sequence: TGCGCCAGCAGCTTGGGGGCAGGGACGAACACCGGGGAGCTGTTTTTT. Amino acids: CASSLGAGTNTGELFF.

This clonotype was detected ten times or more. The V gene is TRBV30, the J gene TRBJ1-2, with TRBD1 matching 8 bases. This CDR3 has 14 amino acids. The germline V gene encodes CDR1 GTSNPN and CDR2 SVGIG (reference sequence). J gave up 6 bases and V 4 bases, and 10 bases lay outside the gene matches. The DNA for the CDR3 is TGTGCCTGGATGAATGAAAGGACAGGGCATGGCTACACCTTC. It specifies CAWMNERTGHGYTF.

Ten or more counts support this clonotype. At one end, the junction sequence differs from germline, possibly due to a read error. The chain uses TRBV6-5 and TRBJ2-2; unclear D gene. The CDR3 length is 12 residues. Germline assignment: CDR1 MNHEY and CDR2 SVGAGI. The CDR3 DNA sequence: TGTGCCAGCAGATACTACACCGGGGAGCTGTTTTTT. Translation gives CASRYYTGELFF.

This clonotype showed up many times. The CDR3 here is CASSSTGVGNEQFF. In DNA, the CDR3 is TGTGCCAGCAGTTCCACGGGGGTGGGCAATGAGCAGTTCTTC. V gene TRBV12-3 or TRBV12-4 combines with J gene TRBJ2-1, with D possibly TRBD2 on 6 matching bases. V dropped 4 bases and J dropped 6 bases, with 13 bases sitting between them. The CDR3 contains 14 residues.

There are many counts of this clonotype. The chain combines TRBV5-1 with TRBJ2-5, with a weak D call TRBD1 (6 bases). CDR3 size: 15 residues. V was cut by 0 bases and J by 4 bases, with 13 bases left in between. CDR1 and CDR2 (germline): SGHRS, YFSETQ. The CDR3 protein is CASSLGPPTGETQYF. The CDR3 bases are TGCGCCAGCAGCTTGGGGCCCCCGACAGGAGAGACCCAGTACTTC. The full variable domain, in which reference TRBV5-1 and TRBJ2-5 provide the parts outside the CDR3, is KAGVTQTPRYLIKTRGQQVTLSCSPISGHRSVSWYQQTPGQGLQFLFEYFSETQRNKGNFPGRFSGRQFSNSRSEMNVSTLELGDSALYLCASSLGPPTGETQYFGPGTRLLVL.

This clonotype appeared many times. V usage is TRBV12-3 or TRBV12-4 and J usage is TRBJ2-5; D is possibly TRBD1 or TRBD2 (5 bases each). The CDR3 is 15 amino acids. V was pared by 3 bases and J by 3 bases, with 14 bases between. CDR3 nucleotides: TGTGCCAGCAGTTTCCGCCGGGACCCGGAAGAGACCCAGTACTTC. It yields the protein CASSFRRDPEETQYF.

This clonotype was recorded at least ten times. In nucleotides, the CDR3 is TGTGCCACGTACAGGTCGGACACTGAAGCTTTCTTT. Its protein is CATYRSDTEAFF. The chain has TRBV12-3 or TRBV12-4 and TRBJ1-1, with D perhaps matching TRBD1 (5 bases). The CDR3 has 12 residues. V lost 10 bases and J 3 bases, leaving 12 bases between the germline ends.

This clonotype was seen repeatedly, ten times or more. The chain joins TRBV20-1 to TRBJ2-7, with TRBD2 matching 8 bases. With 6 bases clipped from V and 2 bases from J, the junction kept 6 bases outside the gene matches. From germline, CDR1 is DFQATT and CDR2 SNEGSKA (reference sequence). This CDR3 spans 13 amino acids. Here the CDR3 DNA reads TGCAGTGCCCCGGGGGGGGCCACCTACGAGCAGTACTTC. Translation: CSAPGGATYEQYF.

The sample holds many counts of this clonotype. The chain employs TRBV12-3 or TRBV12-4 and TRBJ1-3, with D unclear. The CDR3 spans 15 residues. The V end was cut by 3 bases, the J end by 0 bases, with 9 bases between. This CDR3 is CASSFSQSSGNTIYF. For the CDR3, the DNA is TGTGCCAGCAGTTTCTCCCAGAGCTCTGGAAACACCATATATTTT.

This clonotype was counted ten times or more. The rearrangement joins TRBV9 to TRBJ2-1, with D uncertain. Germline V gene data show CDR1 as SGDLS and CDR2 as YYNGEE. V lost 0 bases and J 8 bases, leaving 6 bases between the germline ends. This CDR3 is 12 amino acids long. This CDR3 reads CASSVDADEQFF. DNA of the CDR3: TGTGCCAGCAGCGTAGACGCGGATGAGCAGTTCTTC.

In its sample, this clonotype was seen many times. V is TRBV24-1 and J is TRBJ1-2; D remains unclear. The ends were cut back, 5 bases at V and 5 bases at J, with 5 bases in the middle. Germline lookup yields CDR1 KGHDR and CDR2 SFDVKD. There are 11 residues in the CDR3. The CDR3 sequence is CATSGGYGYTF. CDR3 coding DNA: TGTGCCACCAGTGGGGGATATGGCTACACCTTC.

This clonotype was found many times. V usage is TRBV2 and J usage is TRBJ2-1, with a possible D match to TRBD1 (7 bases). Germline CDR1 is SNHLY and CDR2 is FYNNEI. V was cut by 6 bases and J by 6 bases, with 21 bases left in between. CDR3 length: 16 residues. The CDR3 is CASRAKLRQGGNEQFF. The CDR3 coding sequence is TGTGCCAGCAGGGCCAAATTGAGACAGGGAGGCAATGAGCAGTTCTTC.

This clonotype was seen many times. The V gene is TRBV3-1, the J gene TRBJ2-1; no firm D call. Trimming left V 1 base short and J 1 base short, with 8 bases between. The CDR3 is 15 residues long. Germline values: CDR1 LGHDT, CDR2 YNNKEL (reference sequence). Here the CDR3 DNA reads TGTGCCAGCAGCCAAGTTTTCCAGTCCTACAATGAGCAGTTCTTC. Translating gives CASSQVFQSYNEQFF.

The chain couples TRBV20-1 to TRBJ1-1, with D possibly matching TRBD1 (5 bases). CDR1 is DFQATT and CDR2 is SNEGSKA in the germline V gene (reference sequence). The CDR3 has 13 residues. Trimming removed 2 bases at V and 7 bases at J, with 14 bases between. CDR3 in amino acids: CSARYRGGGEAFF. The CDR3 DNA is TGCAGTGCTAGATATAGGGGCGGGGGTGAAGCTTTCTTT.

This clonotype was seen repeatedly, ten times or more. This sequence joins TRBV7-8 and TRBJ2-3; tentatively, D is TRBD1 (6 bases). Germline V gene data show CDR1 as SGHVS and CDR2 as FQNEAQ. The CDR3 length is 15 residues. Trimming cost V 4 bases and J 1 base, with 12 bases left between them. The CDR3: CASSSNRARTDTQYF. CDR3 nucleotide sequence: TGTGCCAGCAGCTCAAACAGGGCTCGCACAGATACGCAGTATTTT.

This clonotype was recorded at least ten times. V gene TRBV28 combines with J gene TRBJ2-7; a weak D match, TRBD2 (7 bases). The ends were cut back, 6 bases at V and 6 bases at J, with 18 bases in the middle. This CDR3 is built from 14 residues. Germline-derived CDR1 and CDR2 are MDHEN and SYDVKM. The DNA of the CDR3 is TGTGCCAGCAGGGGGGGGGGCAGTCGAGGCGAGCAGTACTTC. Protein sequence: CASRGGGSRGEQYF. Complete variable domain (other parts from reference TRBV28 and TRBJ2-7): DVKVTQSSRYLVKRTGEKVFLECVQDMDHENMFWYRQDPGLGLRLIYFSYDVKMKEKGDIPEGYSVSREKKERFSLILESASTNQTSMYLCASRGGGSRGEQYFGPGTRLTVT.

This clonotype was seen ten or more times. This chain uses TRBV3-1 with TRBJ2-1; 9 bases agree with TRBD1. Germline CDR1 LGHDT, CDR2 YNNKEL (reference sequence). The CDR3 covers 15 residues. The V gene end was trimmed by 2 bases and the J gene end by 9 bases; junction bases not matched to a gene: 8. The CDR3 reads CASSQLLQGASEQFF. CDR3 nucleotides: TGTGCCAGCAGCCAATTATTACAGGGGGCAAGTGAGCAGTTCTTC.